The 14 T cell receptor beta chains presented below share a single source sample, sequenced in a study of blood T cells in healthy people across ages (dated by TCRdb to between 2015 and 2016). The library was produced with 5' RACE. The data were produced on an Illumina HiSeq 2500. A second PCR of roughly 6 to 11 cycles was run with a J-beta primer mix and a sample-barcoded 5' primer. The public sequencing data were trimmed at Q25 with fastp and processed into clonotypes with MiXCR by TCRdb, which kept only in-frame beta chains. Identical CDR3 protein sequences are pooled into one entry, listed with their most common genes and DNA. For this sample there are 920,000 or so distinct CDR3 sequences; 45% appear just once. The ten largest clones take up about 20% of the sample. Sequencing input: blood. All receptors derive from a woman aged 60 to 75 in good health.

The chain has TRBV29-1 and TRBJ2-7, with D possibly TRBD1 on 5 matching bases. Germline V gene data show CDR1 as SQVTM and CDR2 as ANQGSEA. Trimming removed 1 base from V and 2 bases from J, with 15 bases in between. The CDR3 has 15 amino acids. The CDR3 DNA is TGCAGCGTTGAAGGTGCCAGGGTATGGCCCTACGAGCAGTACTTC. Its translation: CSVEGARVWPYEQYF.

V and J are TRBV27 and TRBJ2-6, with TRBD1 identical over 10 bases. The CDR3 length is 21 residues. V shed 1 base, J shed 0 bases, and the junction held 12 bases outside the gene matches. Looked up from germline, CDR1 is MNHEY and CDR2 is SMNVEV (reference sequence). This CDR3 reads CASSLLRPGTGASSGANVLTF. The CDR3 DNA reads as TGTGCCAGCAGTTTATTGAGGCCCGGGACAGGGGCTTCCTCTGGGGCCAACGTCCTGACTTTC.

The V call is TRBV3-1, the J call TRBJ1-6, with unresolved D. The germline V gene encodes CDR1 LGHDT and CDR2 YNNKEL (reference sequence). With 1 base removed from V and 12 bases from J, the gap between germline ends came to 13 bases. This CDR3 spans 14 amino acids. CDR3 nucleotide sequence: TGTGCCAGCAGCCAAGGAGGAATTTCTGGACCCCTCCACTTT. Encoded protein: CASSQGGISGPLHF.

This clonotype was counted only a few times. The chain links TRBV10-3 to TRBJ2-7; D unclear. Per the germline V gene, CDR1 is ENHRY and CDR2 is SYGVKD. There are 17 residues in the CDR3. V was shortened by 0 bases and J by 3 bases, with 18 bases between the two germline ends. DNA for the CDR3: TGTGCCATCAGTGAGTCGATTTTTAAGCCAAAGGACTACGAGCAGTACTTC. The encoded protein is CAISESIFKPKDYEQYF.

The chain is built from TRBV27 and TRBJ1-1, with a weak D call TRBD1 (6 bases). The CDR3 loop spans 14 amino acids. The V gene's germline CDR1 is MNHEY and CDR2 SMNVEV (reference sequence). V lost 5 bases to trimming and J lost 6 bases, with 16 bases between them. CDR3: CASSRQTSGAEAFF. The CDR3 DNA reads as TGTGCCAGCAGTCGACAGACCTCAGGGGCTGAAGCTTTCTTT.

This chain links TRBV6-6 with TRBJ2-1; no clear D. Germline V gene sequence: CDR1 MNHNY, CDR2 SVGAGI (reference sequence). This CDR3 has 13 residues. Trimming removed 2 bases at V and 7 bases at J, with 9 bases between. CDR3 amino acids: CASSYPMGNEQFF. CDR3 DNA sequence: TGTGCCAGCAGTTACCCTATGGGGAATGAGCAGTTCTTC.

The V gene is TRBV7-2, the J gene TRBJ2-3; D may be TRBD2 (5 bases). Trimming cost V 3 bases and J 0 bases, with 13 bases left between them. This CDR3 region has 16 residues. In germline, CDR1 is SGHTA, CDR2 FQGNSA. The CDR3 is CASSLEVARSTDTQYF. CDR3 sequence (DNA): TGTGCCAGCAGCTTGGAGGTTGCTAGAAGCACAGATACGCAGTATTTT.

This chain connects TRBV3-1 to TRBJ1-6; D possibly corresponds to TRBD1 (6 bases). The length of the CDR3 is 16 residues. Germline values: CDR1 LGHDT, CDR2 YNNKEL (reference sequence). V lost 4 bases and J lost 7, with 17 bases in between. The CDR3 DNA follows: TGTGCCAGCAGCCCAACCCACAGGGATCAGAATTCACCCCTCCACTTT. Its translation: CASSPTHRDQNSPLHF.

This clonotype was seen only a few times. The V gene is TRBV28, the J gene TRBJ2-7; 9 bases map to TRBD2. With V trimmed by 8 bases and J by 0 bases, 5 bases remained unmatched. From germline, CDR1 is MDHEN and CDR2 SYDVKM. The CDR3 sequence is 14 residues long. As DNA, the CDR3 is TGTGCCAGCTTTAGCGGGGGCCGCTCCTACGAGCAGTACTTC. It codes for CASFSGGRSYEQYF.

The genes are TRBV29-1 and TRBJ2-1, with D unresolved. The germline CDR1 and CDR2 sequences are SQVTM and ANQGSEA. The ends were cut back, 7 bases at V and 1 base at J, with 8 bases in the middle. The CDR3 contains 12 residues. The CDR3 DNA follows: TGCAGCGCCCGCCAATCCTACAATGAGCAGTTCTTC. Translated: CSARQSYNEQFF.

This clonotype occurred many times. In DNA form, the CDR3 reads TGTGCCAGCAGTTACTCGAGGGGACTAGCGGGAGAGGTAGATACGCAGTATTTT. It is translated as CASSYSRGLAGEVDTQYF. The chain is built from TRBV6-5 and TRBJ2-3; 14 bases align to TRBD2. Germline V CDR1 and CDR2: MNHEY, SVGAGI. V shed 0 bases, J shed 5 bases, and the junction held 7 bases outside the gene matches. This CDR3 is built from 18 residues.

The V and J genes are TRBV29-1 and TRBJ1-5; D is possibly TRBD1 (6 bases). The germline V gene encodes CDR1 SQVTM and CDR2 ANQGSEA. CDR3 length: 14 amino acids. V lost 7 bases, J lost 7 bases, and 20 bases lay in between. The CDR3 DNA reads TGCAGCGCCCCGAGACAGGCTCCCAACCAGCCCCAGCATTTT. This translates into CSAPRQAPNQPQHF. Using reference TRBV29-1 and TRBJ1-5 for the parts outside the CDR3, the full variable domain is SAVISQKPSRDICQRGTSLTIQCQVDSQVTMMFWYRQQPGQSLTLIATANQGSEATYESGFVIDKFPISRPNLTFSTLTVSNMSPEDSSIYLCSAPRQAPNQPQHFGDGTRLSIL.

The chain combines TRBV19 with TRBJ1-1; TRBD1 aligns across 8 bases. Germline CDR1 is LNHDA and CDR2 is SQIVND (reference sequence). CDR3 length: 15 residues. The ends lost 5 bases at V and 3 bases at J; junction bases unmatched: 8. The CDR3 bases are TGTGCCAGTAGTCCTCGGACCAGGGGGCACACTGAAGCTTTCTTT. As protein: CASSPRTRGHTEAFF. Full variable domain (remainder filled in from reference TRBV19 and TRBJ1-1): DGGITQSPKYLFRKEGQNVTLSCEQNLNHDAMYWYRQDPGQGLRLIYYSQIVNDFQKGDIAEGYSVSREKKESFPLTVTSAQKNPTAFYLCASSPRTRGHTEAFFGQGTRLTVV.

The chain links TRBV5-6 to TRBJ2-1, with D possibly being TRBD2 (5 bases). The CDR3 is 13 residues long. In germline, CDR1 is SGHDT, CDR2 YYEEEE. Trimming shortened V by 7 bases and J by 5 bases, and 13 bases separated the two germline ends. CDR3 sequence reads: CASSGKGDNEQFF. The CDR3 bases are TGTGCCAGCTCGGGGAAGGGCGACAATGAGCAGTTCTTC. Supplemented by reference TRBV5-6 and TRBJ2-1, the full variable domain reads DAGVTQSPTHLIKTRGQQVTLRCSPKSGHDTVSWYQQALGQGPQFIFQYYEEEERQRGNFPDRFSGHQFPNYSSELNVNALLLGDSALYLCASSGKGDNEQFFGPGTRLTVL.